This TCR beta chain stems from a study of blood T cell repertoires in COVID-19. Background on the study: The origin of the acute and convalescent COVID-19 samples was the United States, Italy and Spain. PBMCs, B-cell-depleted T cells, or T cells were the source of the cDNA or gDNA that made up the material.

Participants spanned ages about 18 to 89 years and resided in 20 to 30 US areas. The length of the CDR3 is 13 residues. V dropped 0 bases and J dropped 9 bases, with 10 bases sitting between them. Germline V gene data show CDR1 as SGHRS and CDR2 as YFSETQ. Sequenced by immunoSEQ multiplex PCR; TCRdb stores in-frame clones only, minus some. Seen here are more than 200,000 clones, roughly 86% observed once, and the top ten hold about 1.5%. Sequencing was done on a sample of PBMCs or T cells enriched from blood (not recorded which). This clonotype was sampled from a woman in her forties or fifties who had recovered from COVID-19. This chain joins TRBV5-1 and TRBJ2-1; no definite D call. In nucleotides, the CDR3 is TGCGCCAGCAGCTTGGGGGCAGCAGGTGAGCAGTTCTTC. Translated, it gives CASSLGAAGEQFF.